This T cell receptor beta chain was sequenced in a study of blood T cells in healthy people across ages. Overall study findings and caveats: Diversity estimated from one million T cells was considered an underestimate. Higher diversity and more naive CD4+ cells were features of long-lived donors, compared to aged donors.

Each sample yielded at least 6 million isolated PBMCs. From germline, CDR1 is MNHNS and CDR2 SASEGT. The CDR3 loop spans 14 amino acids. The V end lost 7 bases, the J end lost 1 base, and 13 bases lay between the germline ends. There are a few counts of this clonotype. Its target is not known. Primers used in a second PCR of roughly 6 to 11 cycles were a sample-barcoded 5' primer and a J-beta primer mix. Each CDR3 protein is one row after TCRdb ran MiXCR on the 5' RACE reads. The sample contains fewer than 2 million distinct CDR3 sequences, roughly two fifths of which appear only once. This sequence joins TRBV6-1 and TRBJ1-1; the D gene is possibly TRBD1 (6 bases). The specimen was blood. The clonotype originates from a human donor in good health. CDR3 in DNA: TGTGCCAGCACTCACGGGACACAGAACACTGAAGCTTTCTTT. Its protein product is CASTHGTQNTEAFF.